The 4 T cell receptor beta chains presented below share a single source sample, sequenced in a study of cytomegalovirus exposure and HLA in healthy donors. Produced via immunoSEQ multiplex PCR; TCRdb's table is partial and in-frame only. Among under 250,000 clones listed, around 80% were seen once. Sequenced: PBMCs. These receptors came from a woman aged 25 to 39 in good health and CMV-seronegative.

The chain is built from TRBV2 and TRBJ2-5; TRBD2 agrees at 11 bases. Germline V gene data show CDR1 as SNHLY and CDR2 as FYNNEI. V was pared by 8 bases and J by 3 bases, with 8 bases of the junction left unmatched. The CDR3 runs 15 residues. The DNA of the CDR3 is TGTGCCAGCCTCAAGGGGACTAGCGGAGAAGAGACCCAGTACTTC. Protein sequence: CASLKGTSGEETQYF.

The gene calls are TRBV6-1 and TRBJ2-5; 8 bases agree with TRBD1. V dropped 6 bases and J dropped 5; count of bases not matched to a gene: 5. The CDR3 is 13 residues long. Germline values: CDR1 MNHNS, CDR2 SASEGT. For the CDR3, the DNA is TGTGCCAGCAGCTCGACAGGGGTTGAGACCCAGTACTTC. Translation: CASSSTGVETQYF.

This chain links TRBV28 with TRBJ1-1; TRBD1 matches 11 bases. CDR3 length equals 16 residues. Germline V CDR1 and CDR2: MDHEN, SYDVKM. V shed 6 bases, J shed 7 bases, and the junction held 13 bases outside the gene matches. CDR3 protein: CASSPIGQGASGEAFF. The CDR3 DNA follows: TGTGCCAGCAGCCCGATAGGACAGGGGGCTTCTGGTGAAGCTTTCTTT. Full variable domain (outside the CDR3, taken from reference TRBV28 and TRBJ1-1): DVKVTQSSRYLVKRTGEKVFLECVQDMDHENMFWYRQDPGLGLRLIYFSYDVKMKEKGDIPEGYSVSREKKERFSLILESASTNQTSMYLCASSPIGQGASGEAFFGQGTRLTVV.

This rearrangement joins TRBV11-2 to TRBJ2-2; D gene uncertain. V lost 4 bases, J lost 1 base, and 13 bases lay in between. The CDR3 is 16 amino acids. Germline values: CDR1 SGHAT, CDR2 FQNNGV. CDR3 amino acids: CASSSTVQQNTGELFF. Written as DNA, the CDR3 is TGTGCCAGCAGCTCCACCGTTCAACAGAACACCGGGGAGCTGTTTTTT.